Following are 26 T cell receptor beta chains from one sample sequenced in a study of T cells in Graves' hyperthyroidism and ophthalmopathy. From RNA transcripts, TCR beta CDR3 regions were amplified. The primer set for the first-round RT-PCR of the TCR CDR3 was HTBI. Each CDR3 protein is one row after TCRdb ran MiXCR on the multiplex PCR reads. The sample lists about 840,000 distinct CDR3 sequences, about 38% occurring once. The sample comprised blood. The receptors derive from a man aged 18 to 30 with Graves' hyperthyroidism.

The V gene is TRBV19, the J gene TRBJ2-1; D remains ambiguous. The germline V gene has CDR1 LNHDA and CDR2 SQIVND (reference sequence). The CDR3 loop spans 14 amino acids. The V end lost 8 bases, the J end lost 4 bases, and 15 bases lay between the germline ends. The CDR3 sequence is CASSPWAFYNEQFF. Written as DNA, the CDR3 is TGTGCCAGTTCCCCCTGGGCCTTTTACAATGAGCAGTTCTTC.

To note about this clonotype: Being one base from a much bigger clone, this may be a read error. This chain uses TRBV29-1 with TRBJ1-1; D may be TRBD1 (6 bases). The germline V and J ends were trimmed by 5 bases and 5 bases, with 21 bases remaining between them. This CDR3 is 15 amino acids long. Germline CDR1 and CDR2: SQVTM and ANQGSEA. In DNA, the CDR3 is TGCAGCGTTAGGGGGGCAGGGCGGGGATTGACTGAAGCTTTCTTT. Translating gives CSVRGAGRGLTEAFF.

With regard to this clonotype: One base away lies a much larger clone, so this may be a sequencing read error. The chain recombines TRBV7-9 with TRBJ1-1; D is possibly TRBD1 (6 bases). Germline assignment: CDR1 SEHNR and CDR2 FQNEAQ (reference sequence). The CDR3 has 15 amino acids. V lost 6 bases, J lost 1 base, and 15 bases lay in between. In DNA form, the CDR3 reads TGTGCCAGCAGTCCCTACAGGGAGTGGAACACTGAAGCTTTCTTT. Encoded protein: CASSPYREWNTEAFF.

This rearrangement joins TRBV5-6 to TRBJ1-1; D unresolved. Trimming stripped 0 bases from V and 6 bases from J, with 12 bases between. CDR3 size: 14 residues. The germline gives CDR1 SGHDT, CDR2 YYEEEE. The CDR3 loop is CASSLEFMVAEAFF. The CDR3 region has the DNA TGTGCCAGCAGCTTGGAGTTTATGGTCGCTGAAGCTTTCTTT.

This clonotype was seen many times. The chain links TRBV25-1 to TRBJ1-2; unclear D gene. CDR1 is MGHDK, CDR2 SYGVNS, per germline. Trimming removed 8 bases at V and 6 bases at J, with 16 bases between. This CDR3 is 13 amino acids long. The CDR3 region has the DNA TGTGCCAGCCGCGGAACGGGGTGGGATGGCTACACCTTC. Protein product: CASRGTGWDGYTF.

Here the CDR3 reads CASSQGRQVTLVEQYF. The CDR3 region has the DNA TGCGCCAGCAGCCAAGGCAGACAGGTGACCTTGGTCGAGCAGTACTTC. The chain is built from TRBV4-1 and TRBJ2-7, with a weak D call TRBD1 (6 bases). Germline values: CDR1 MGHRA, CDR2 YSYEKL. Deletions cut 1 base from V and 6 bases from J, with 19 bases between. The CDR3 loop spans 16 amino acids.

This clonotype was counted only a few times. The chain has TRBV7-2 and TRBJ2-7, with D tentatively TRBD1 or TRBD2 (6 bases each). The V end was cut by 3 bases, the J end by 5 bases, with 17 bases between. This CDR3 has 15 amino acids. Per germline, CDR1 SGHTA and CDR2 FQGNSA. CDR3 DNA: TGTGCCAGCAGCTTGATAGCGGACCGGGGGCACGAGCAGTACTTC. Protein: CASSLIADRGHEQYF.

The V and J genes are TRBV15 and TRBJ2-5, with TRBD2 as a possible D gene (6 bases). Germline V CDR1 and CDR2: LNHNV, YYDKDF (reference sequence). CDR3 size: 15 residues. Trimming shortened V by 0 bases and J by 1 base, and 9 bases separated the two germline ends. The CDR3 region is CATSRDQTSQETQYF. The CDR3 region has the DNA TGTGCCACCAGCAGAGACCAGACTAGCCAAGAGACCCAGTACTTC.

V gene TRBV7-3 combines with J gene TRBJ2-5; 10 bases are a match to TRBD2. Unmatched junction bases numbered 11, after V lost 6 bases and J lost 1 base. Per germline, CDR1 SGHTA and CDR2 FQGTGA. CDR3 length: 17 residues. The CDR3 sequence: CASSYGGERGGQETQYF. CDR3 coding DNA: TGTGCCAGCAGTTACGGGGGGGAGCGGGGGGGCCAAGAGACCCAGTACTTC.

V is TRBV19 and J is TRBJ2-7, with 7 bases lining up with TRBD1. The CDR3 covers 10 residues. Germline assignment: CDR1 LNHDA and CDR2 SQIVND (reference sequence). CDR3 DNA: TGTGCACAGGGGTGGTACGAGCAGTACTTC. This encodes CAQGWYEQYF.

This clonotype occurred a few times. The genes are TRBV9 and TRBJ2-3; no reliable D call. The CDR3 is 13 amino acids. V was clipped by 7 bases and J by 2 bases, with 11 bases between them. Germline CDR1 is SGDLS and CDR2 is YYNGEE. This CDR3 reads CASAWQFTDTQYF. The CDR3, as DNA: TGTGCCAGCGCGTGGCAGTTCACAGATACGCAGTATTTT.

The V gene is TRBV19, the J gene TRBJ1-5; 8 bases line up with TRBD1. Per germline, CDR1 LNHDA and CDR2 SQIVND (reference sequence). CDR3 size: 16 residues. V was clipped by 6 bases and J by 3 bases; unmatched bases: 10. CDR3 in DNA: TGTGCCAGTAGCGCTCCGGGACAGGCGGACAATCAGCCCCAGCATTTT. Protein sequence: CASSAPGQADNQPQHF.

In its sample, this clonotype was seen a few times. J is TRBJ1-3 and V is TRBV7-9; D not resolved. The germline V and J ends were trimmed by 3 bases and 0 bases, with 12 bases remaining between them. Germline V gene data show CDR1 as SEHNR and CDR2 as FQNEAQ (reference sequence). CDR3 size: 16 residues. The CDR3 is CASSFDRAVSGNTIYF. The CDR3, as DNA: TGTGCCAGCAGCTTTGATCGGGCAGTCTCTGGAAACACCATATATTTT. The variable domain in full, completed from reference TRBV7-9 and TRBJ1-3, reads DTGVSQNPRHKITKRGQNVTFRCDPISEHNRLYWYRQTLGQGPEFLTYFQNEAQLEKSRLLSDRFSAERPKGSFSTLEIQRTEQGDSAMYLCASSFDRAVSGNTIYFGEGSWLTVV.

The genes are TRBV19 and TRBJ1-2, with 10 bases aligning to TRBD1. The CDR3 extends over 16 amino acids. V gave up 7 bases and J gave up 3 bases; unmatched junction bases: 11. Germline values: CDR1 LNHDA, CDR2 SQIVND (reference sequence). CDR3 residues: CASTYRQGAMDYGYTF. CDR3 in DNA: TGTGCCAGTACGTATCGACAGGGGGCGATGGACTATGGCTACACCTTC.

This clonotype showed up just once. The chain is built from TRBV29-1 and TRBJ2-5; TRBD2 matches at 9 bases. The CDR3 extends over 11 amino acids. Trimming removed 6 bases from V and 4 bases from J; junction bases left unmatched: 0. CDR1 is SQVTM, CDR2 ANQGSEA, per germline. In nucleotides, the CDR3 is TGCAGCGTGACTAGCGGAGAGACCCAGTACTTC. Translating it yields CSVTSGETQYF.

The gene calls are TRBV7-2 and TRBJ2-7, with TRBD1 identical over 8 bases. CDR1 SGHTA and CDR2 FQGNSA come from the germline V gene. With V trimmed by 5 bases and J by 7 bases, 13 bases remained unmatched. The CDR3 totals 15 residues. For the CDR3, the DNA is TGTGCCAGCAGCCCCGGACAGGGAACCACCGCGGAGCAGTACTTC. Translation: CASSPGQGTTAEQYF.

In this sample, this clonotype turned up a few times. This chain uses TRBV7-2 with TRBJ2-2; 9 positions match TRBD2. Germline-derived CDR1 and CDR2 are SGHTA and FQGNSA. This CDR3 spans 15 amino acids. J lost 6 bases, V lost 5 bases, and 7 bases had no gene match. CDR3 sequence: CASSPGTSLPGELFF. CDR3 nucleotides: TGTGCCAGCAGCCCCGGGACTAGCTTACCCGGGGAGCTGTTTTTT.

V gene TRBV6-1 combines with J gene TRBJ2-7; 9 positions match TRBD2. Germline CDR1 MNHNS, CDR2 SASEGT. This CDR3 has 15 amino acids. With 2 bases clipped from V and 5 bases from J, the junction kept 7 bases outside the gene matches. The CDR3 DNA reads TGTGCCAGCAGTGAACGGGCTAGCGGGGCCAACGAGCAGTACTTC. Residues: CASSERASGANEQYF.

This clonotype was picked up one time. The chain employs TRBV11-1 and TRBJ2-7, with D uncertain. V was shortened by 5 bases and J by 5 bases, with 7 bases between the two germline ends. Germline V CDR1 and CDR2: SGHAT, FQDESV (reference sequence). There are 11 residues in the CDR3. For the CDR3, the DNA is TGTGCCAGCAGCACCCTAGACGAGCAGTACTTC. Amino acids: CASSTLDEQYF.

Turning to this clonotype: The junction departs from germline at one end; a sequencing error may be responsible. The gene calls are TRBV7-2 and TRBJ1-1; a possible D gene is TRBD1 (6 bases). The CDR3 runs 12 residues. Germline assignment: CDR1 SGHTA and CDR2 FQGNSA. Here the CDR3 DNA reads TGTGCCAGCATCTTAGGGGGTCCTGAAGCTTTCTTT. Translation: CASILGGPEAFF.

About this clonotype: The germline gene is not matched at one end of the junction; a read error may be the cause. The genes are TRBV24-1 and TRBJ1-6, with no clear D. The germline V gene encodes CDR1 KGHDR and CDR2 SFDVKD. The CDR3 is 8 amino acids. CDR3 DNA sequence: TGTGCCACCAGTGATGAAAAATTT. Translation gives CATSDEKF.

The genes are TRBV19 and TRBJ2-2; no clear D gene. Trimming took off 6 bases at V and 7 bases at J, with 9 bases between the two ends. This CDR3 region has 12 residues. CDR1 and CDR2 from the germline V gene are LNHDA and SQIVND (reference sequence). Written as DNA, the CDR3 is TGTGCCAGTAGAATTGGGTTCGGGGAGCTGTTTTTT. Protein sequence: CASRIGFGELFF.

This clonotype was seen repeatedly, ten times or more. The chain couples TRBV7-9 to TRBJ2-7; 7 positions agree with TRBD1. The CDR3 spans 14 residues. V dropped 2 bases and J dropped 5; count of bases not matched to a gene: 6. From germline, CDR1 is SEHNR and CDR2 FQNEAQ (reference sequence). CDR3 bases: TGTGCCAGCAGCTTAACCCAGGGGGAAAACGAGCAGTACTTC. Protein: CASSLTQGENEQYF.

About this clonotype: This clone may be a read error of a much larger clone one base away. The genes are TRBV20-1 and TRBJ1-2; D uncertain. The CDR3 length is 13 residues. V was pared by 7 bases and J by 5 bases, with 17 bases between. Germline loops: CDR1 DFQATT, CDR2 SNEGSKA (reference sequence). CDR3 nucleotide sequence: TGCAGTGGAATGAGCGGTATCGGATATGGCTACACCTTC. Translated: CSGMSGIGYGYTF.

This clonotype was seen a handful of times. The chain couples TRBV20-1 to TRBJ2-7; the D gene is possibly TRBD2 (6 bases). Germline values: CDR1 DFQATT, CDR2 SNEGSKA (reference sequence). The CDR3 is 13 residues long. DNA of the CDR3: TGCAGCATGAATAGCGGACTTTCCTACGAGCAGTACTTC. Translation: CSMNSGLSYEQYF.

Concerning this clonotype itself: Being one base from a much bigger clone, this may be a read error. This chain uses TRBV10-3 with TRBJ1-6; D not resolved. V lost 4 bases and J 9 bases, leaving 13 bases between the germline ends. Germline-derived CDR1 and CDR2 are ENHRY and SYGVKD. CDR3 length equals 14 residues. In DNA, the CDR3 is TGTGCCATCAGTGCCGAGGAGGGTCCTTCACCCCTCCACTTT. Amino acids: CAISAEEGPSPLHF.